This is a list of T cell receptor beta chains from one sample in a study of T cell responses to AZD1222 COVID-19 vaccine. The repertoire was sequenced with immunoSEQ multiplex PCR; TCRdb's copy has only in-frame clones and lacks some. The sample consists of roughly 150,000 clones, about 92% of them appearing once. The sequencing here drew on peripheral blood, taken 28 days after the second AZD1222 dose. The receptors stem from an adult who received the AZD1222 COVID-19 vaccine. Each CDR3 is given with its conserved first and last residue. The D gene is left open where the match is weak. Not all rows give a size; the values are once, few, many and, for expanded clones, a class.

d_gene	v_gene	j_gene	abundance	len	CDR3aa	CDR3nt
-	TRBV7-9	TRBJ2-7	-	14	CASSLAGSQDEQYF	TGTGCCAGCAGCTTGGCGGGATCCCAGGACGAGCAGTACTTC
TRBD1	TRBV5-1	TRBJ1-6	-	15	CASSGGQGHNSPLHF	TGCGCCAGCAGCGGCGGACAGGGTCATAATTCACCCCTCCACTTT
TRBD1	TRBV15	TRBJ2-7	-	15	CATSRGTGYSYEQYF	TGTGCCACCAGCAGGGGGACAGGGTACTCCTACGAGCAGTACTTC
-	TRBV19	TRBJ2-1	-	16	CASSVRTVSSYNEQFF	TGTGCCAGTAGTGTCAGGACCGTAAGCTCCTACAATGAGCAGTTCTTC
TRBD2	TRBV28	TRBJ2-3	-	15	CASSPYGGAGWTQYF	TGTGCCAGCAGTCCGTACGGGGGGGCGGGTTGGACGCAGTATTTT
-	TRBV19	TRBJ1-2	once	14	CASQTRGFDRGYTF	TGTGCCAGTCAAACCCGGGGCTTTGATCGTGGCTACACCTTC
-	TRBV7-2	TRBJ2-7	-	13	CASSFSGAPEQYF	TGTGCCAGCAGCTTTTCGGGGGCGCCCGAGCAGTACTTC
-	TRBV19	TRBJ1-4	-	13	CASSGQGGEKLFF	TGTGCCAGTAGTGGCCAGGGCGGAGAAAAACTGTTTTTT
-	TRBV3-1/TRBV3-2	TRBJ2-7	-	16	CASSQSTGNTLRKQYF	TGTGCCAGCAGCCAATCTACGGGTAACACCCTACGAAAGCAGTACTTC
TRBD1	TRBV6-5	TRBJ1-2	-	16	CASSYLTGGVRDGYTF	TGTGCCAGCAGTTACCTTACAGGGGGCGTTAGGGATGGCTACACCTTC
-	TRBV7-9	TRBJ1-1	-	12	CASSLMSTEAFF	TGTGCCAGCAGCCTAATGAGCACTGAAGCTTTCTTT
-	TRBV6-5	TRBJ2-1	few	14	CASSQKVGYNEQFF	TGTGCCAGCAGTCAGAAGGTGGGGTACAATGAGCAGTTCTTC
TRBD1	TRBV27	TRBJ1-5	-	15	CASSYRGLPDQPQHF	TGTGCCAGCAGTTACAGGGGCCTCCCTGATCAGCCCCAGCATTTT
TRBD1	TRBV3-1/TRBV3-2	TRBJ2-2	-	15	CASSEGAVNTGELFF	TGTGCCAGCAGCGAGGGGGCGGTAAACACCGGGGAGCTGTTTTTT
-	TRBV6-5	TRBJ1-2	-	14	CASSYSATNYGYTF	TGTGCCAGCAGTTACTCAGCCACCAACTATGGCTACACCTTC
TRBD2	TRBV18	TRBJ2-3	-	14	CASSPPTSADTQYF	TGTGCCAGCTCACCACCAACTAGCGCAGATACGCAGTATTTT
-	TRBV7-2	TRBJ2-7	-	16	CASSLALGRSSYEQYF	TGTGCCAGCAGCTTGGCCTTGGGACGGTCTTCCTACGAGCAGTACTTC
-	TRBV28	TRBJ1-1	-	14	CASRNQAPNTEAFF	TGTGCCAGCAGGAATCAGGCCCCAAACACTGAAGCTTTCTTT
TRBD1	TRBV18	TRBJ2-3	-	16	CASSLGQGVSTDTQYF	TGTGCCAGCTCACTCGGACAGGGAGTAAGCACAGATACGCAGTATTTT